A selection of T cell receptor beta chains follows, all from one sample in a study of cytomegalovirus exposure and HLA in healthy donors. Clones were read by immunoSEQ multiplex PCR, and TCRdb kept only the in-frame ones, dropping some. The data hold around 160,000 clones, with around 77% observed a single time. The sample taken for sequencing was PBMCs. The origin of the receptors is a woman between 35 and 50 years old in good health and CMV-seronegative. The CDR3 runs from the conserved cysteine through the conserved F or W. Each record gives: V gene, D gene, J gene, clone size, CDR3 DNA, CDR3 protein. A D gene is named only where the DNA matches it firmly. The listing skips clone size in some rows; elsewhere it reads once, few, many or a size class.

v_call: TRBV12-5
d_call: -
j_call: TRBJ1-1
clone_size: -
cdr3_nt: TGTGCTAGTGGTTTCGTCCCCACTGAAGCTTTCTTT
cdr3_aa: CASGFVPTEAFF

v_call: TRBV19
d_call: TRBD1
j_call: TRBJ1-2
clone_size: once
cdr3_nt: TGTGCCAGTAGTGAACAGGGGGACTTTAACTATGGCTACACCTTC
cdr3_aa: CASSEQGDFNYGYTF

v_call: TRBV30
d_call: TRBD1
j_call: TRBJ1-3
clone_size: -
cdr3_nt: TGTGCCTGGAGGGCAAGAACCCCGGGACAGGCGACAAATGGCTCTGGAAACACCATATATTTT
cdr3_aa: CAWRARTPGQATNGSGNTIYF

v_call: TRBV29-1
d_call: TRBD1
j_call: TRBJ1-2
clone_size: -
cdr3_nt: TGCAGCACCGGACAGGGGGCAGGGTATGGCTACACCTTC
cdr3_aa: CSTGQGAGYGYTF

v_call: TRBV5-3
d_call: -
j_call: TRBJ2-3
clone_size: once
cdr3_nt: TGTGCCAGAAGACACGACAGGAACCTTACAGATACGCAGTATTTT
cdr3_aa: CARRHDRNLTDTQYF

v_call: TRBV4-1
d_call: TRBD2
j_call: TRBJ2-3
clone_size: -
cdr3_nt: TGCGCCAGCAGCCAGGCGACTAGCGGGAGGGTGTCAGATACGCAGTATTTT
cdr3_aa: CASSQATSGRVSDTQYF

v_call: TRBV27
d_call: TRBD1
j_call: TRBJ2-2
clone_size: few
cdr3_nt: TGTGCCAGCAGTACAGGGACAGCCCTCGGGAACACCGGGGAGCTGTTTTTT
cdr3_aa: CASSTGTALGNTGELFF

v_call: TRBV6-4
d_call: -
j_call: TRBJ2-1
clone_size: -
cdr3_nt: TGTGCCAGCAGTGCGGGGGACGGCCTCTCCTACAATGAGCAGTTCTTC
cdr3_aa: CASSAGDGLSYNEQFF

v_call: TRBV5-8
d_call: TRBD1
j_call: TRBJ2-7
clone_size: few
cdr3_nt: TGTGCCAGCAGCTCTTGGGGACAGGGGTCCTACGAGCAGTACTTC
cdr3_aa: CASSSWGQGSYEQYF

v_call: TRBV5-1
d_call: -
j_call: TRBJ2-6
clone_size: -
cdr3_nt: TGCGCCAGCAGCTTGGCCGGGCTAACTAGCTCTGGGGCCAACGTCCTGACTTTC
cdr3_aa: CASSLAGLTSSGANVLTF

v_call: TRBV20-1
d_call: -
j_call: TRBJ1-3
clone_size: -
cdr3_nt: TGCAGTGCTAGTCTTGGAAACACCATATATTTT
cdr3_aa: CSASLGNTIYF

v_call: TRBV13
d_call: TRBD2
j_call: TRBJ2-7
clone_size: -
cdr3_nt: TGTGCCAGCAGCACCGGGACTAGCGTATACGAGCAGTACTTC
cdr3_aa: CASSTGTSVYEQYF

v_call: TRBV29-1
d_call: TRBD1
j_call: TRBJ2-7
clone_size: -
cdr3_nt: TGCAGCGATACTAATCCGGGACAGGGGGCCTACGAGCAGTACTTC
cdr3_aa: CSDTNPGQGAYEQYF

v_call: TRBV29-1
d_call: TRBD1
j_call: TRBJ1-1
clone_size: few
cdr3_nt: TGCAGCGCTCAGACAGGGTTGAACACTGAAGCTTTCTTT
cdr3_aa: CSAQTGLNTEAFF

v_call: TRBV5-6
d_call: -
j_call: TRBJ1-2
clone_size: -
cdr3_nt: TGTACCAGCAGCTTGCAAAAGGGGGTCTATGGCTACACCTTC
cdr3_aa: CTSSLQKGVYGYTF

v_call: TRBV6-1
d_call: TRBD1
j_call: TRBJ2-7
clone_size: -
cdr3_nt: TGTGCCAGCAGTAGGGACAGGCAAAACGAGCAGTACTTC
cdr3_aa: CASSRDRQNEQYF

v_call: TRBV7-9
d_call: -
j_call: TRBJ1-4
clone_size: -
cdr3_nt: TGTGCCAGCAGCTTAGGCGAGCAGGGTAATGAAAAACTGTTTTTT
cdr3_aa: CASSLGEQGNEKLFF

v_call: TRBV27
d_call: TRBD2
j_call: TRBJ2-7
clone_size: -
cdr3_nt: TGTGCCAGCAGTTCCCGTGGTAGGACTAGCGACTACGAGCAGTACTTC
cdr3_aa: CASSSRGRTSDYEQYF

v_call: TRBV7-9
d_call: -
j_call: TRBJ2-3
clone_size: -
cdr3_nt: TGTGCCAGCAGCCCAGGGGAACAGGCCACAGATACGCAGTATTTT
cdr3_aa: CASSPGEQATDTQYF

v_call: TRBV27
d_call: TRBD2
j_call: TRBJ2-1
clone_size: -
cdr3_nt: TGTGCCAGCAGTTTCGGGACTAGCGAGGCCGCCTCCTACAATGAGCAGTTCTTC
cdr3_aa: CASSFGTSEAASYNEQFF

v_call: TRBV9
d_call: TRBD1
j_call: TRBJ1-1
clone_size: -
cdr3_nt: TGTGCCAGCAGCGTAGAGGGGGGCAGGGGGGCTTTCTTT
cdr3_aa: CASSVEGGRGAFF

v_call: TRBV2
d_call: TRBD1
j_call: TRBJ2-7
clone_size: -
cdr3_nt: TGTGCCAGCAGTGAAAGGACAGGGAGTGAGGAGCAGTACTTC
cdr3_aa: CASSERTGSEEQYF

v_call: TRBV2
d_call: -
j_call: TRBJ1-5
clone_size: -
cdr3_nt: TGTGCCAGCAGTGAGGGGGGGGTAACGACCCAGCATTTT
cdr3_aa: CASSEGGVTTQHF

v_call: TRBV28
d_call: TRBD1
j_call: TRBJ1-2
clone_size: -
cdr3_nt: TGTGCCAGCAGGGACAGGCGTTTCTATGGCTACACCTTC
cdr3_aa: CASRDRRFYGYTF

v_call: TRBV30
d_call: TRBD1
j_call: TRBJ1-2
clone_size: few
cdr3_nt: TGTGCCTCGAAACGGGACAGGGCGAGATCTTATGGCTACACCTTC
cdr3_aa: CASKRDRARSYGYTF

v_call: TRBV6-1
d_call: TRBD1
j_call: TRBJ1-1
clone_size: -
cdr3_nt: TGTGCCAGCGAACGGACAGGGGGAGCCACTGAAGCTTTCTTT
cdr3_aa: CASERTGGATEAFF

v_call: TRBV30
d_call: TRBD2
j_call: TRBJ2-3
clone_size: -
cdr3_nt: TGTGCCTGGAGTGTGACGGGAGGCCGCACAGATACGCAGTATTTT
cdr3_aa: CAWSVTGGRTDTQYF

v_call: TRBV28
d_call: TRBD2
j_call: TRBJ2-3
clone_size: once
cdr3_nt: TGTGCCAGCAGTCCGACTAGCGCCGCAGATACGCAGTATTTT
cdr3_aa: CASSPTSAADTQYF

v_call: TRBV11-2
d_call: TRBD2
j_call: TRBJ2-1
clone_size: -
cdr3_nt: TGTGCCAGCGTTGGAGCGGGAGTTCGGTACAATGAGCAGTTCTTC
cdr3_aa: CASVGAGVRYNEQFF

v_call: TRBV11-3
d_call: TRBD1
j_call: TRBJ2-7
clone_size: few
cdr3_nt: TGTGCCAGCAGCTTAGGAGGGGACAGGGCCTACGAGCAGTACTTC
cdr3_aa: CASSLGGDRAYEQYF

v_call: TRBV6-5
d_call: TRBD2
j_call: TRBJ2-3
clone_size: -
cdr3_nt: TGTGCCAGCAGTTCCCTAGCGGGGTCCACAGATACGCAGTATTTT
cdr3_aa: CASSSLAGSTDTQYF

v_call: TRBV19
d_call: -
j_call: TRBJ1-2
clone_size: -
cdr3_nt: TGTGCCAGTATATCGAGGGCGGGTGGCTACACCTTC
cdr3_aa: CASISRAGGYTF

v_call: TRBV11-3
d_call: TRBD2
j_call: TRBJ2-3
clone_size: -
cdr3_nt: TGTGCCAGCAACCCTCGCGGGAGGAAGACAGATACGCAGTATTTT
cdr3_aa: CASNPRGRKTDTQYF

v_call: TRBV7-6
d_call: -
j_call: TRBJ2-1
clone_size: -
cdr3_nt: TGTGCCAGCAGCTTAGAATATGTCAGGGGCAGGAATGAGCAGTTCTTC
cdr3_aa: CASSLEYVRGRNEQFF

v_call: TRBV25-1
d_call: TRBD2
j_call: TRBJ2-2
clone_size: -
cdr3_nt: TGTGCCAGCAGTGAATTGAGCGGGAGGGCCTTAAACACCGGGGAGCTGTTTTTT
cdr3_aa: CASSELSGRALNTGELFF

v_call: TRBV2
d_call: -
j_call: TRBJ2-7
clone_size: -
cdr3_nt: TGTGCCAGCAGTGAACGCGGGGAGCAGTACTTC
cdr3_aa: CASSERGEQYF

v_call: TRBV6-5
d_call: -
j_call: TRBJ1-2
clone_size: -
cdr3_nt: TGTGCCAGCAGGGCGGGGGCTGACTATGGCTACACCTTC
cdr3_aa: CASRAGADYGYTF

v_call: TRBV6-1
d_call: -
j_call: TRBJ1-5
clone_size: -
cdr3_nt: TGTGCCAGCAGCTTGGACAGAAATCAGCCCCAGCATTTT
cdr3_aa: CASSLDRNQPQHF

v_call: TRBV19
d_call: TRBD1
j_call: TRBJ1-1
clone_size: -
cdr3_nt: TGTGCCAGTAGTATAGTTGGGTATATTCGGACAGGGGGCCTGAACACTGAAGCTTTCTTT
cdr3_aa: CASSIVGYIRTGGLNTEAFF

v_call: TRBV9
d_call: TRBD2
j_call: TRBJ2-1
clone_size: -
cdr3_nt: TGTGCCAGCAGTGGGACTAGCGGGTACAATGAGCAGTTCTTC
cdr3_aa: CASSGTSGYNEQFF

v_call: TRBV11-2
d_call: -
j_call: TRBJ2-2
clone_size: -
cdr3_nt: TGTGCCAGCAGCTTAGGGACAAACACCGGGGAGCTGTTTTTT
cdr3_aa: CASSLGTNTGELFF

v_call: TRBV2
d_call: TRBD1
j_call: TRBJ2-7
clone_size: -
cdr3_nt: TGTGCCAGCACCCCGGGACAGGGAACTCTAGAGCAGTACTTC
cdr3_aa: CASTPGQGTLEQYF

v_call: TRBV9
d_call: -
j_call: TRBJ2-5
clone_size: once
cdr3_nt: TGTGCCAGCAGCGTAGGTGGTTTGGGGAGAGAGACCCAGTACTTC
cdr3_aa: CASSVGGLGRETQYF

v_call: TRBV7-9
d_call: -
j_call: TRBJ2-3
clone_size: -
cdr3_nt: TGTGCCAGCAGCTTTAATCGGGATAGCACAGATACGCAGTATTTT
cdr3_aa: CASSFNRDSTDTQYF